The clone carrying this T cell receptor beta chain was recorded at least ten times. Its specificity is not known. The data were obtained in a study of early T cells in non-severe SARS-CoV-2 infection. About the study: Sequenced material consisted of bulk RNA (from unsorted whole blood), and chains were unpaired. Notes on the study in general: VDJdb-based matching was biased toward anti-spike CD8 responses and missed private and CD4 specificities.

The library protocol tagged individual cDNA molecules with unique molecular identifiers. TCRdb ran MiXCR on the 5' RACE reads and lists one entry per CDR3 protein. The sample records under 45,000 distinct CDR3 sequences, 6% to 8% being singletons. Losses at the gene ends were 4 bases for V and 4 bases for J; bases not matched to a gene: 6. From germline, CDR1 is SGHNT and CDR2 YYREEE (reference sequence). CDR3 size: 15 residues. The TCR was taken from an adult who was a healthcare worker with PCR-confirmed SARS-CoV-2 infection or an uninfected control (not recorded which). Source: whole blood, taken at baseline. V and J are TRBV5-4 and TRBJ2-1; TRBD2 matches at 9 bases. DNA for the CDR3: TGTGCCAGCAGCCGAAGCGGGAGGCAATACAATGAGCAGTTCTTC. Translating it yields CASSRSGRQYNEQFF.